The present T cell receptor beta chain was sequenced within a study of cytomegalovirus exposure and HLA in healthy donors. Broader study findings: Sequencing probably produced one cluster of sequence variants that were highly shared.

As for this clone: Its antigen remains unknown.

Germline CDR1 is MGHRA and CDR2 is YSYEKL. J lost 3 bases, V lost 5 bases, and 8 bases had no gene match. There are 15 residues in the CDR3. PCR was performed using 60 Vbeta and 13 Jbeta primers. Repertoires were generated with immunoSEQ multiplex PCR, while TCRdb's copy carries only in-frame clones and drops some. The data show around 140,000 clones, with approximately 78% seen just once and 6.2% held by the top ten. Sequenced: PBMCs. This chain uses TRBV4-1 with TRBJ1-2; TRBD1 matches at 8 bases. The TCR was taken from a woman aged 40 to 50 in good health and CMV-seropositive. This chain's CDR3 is CASSDTGGRHYGYTF. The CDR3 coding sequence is TGCGCCAGCAGCGACACAGGGGGGCGTCACTATGGCTACACCTTC.